This T cell receptor (beta chain) appears in the sequencing data of a study of Ad26.COV2.S vaccination and SARS-CoV-2 variants listed by TCRdb under 2021. The study in broad terms: Vaccine-arm donors came from COV1001, a multicentre, randomized, double-blind, placebo-controlled phase I-IIa trial of Ad26.COV2.S in healthy adults. TCRbeta repertoire sequencing served as the tool for gauging how specific and how broad the SARS-CoV-2-reactive T cell receptors were following Ad26.COV2.S vaccination. Trial participants were randomized into five groups of five: low-dose or high-dose Ad26.COV2.S given once or twice, or placebo on both occasions. A total of around 32 samples were included in the TCR-sequenced set, comprising about 20 Ad26.COV2.S vaccine recipients, 5 placebo recipients and 8 SARS-CoV-2 convalescent individuals. Ad26.COV2.S was administered intramuscularly at a dose of 5x10^10 or 1x10^11 viral particles, either as one shot or as two shots given 56 days apart. Throughout the experiments and outcome assessment, investigators stayed blinded to trial group allocation.

As for this clone: Its recognized antigen is unknown. Base qualities are not recorded, but no much larger clone differs from it by a single base.

The sample's treatment or condition label, decoded: some 19 received Ad26.COV2.S at low or high dose, single or two shots; 5 received placebo; per-sample allocation not given. For vaccine and placebo recipients, repertoires were sequenced using samples collected on day 63 after the first injection. Between 29 July and 7 August 2020, Cohort 1b enrolled approximately 26 adults aged 18-55 years at one site in Boston, USA. Ad26.COV2.S was a replication-incompetent adenovirus type 26 vector expressing a prefusion-stabilized SARS-CoV-2 spike protein from the original Wuhan strain. What the work shows at the level of the full study, not this receptor alone: The authors noted that total T cell responses may have been underestimated by the TCR breadth and depth analyses. Substantial breadth of spike-specific CD8+ and CD4+ T cell responses was reported after vaccination. Ad26.COV2.S recipients had higher spike-specific TCR breadth than placebo recipients (P = 0.0014). Comparable non-spike TCR breadth was observed between vaccine and placebo recipients, consistent with only spike being contained in the vaccine. The study was not powered for comparison of responses between vaccine doses or regimens.

Trimming takes 0 bases from V and 8 bases from J, and the germline ends sit 13 bases apart. Taken from the germline V gene, the CDR1 and CDR2 loops are SGHTA and FQGTGA. From cysteine to phenylalanine, the CDR3 is 14 amino acids long. Left in the record is the CDR3 DNA by itself, 42 bases read in frame from the first base. The immunoSEQ Assay was used to sequence TCRbeta CDR3 regions. After extraction, genomic DNA underwent amplification by bias-controlled multiplex PCR, followed by high-throughput sequencing. For the original study's pipeline: To quantify the absolute abundance of every unique TCRbeta CDR3 region, sequences were collapsed and filtered. Usable DNA was measured by amplifying reference genes present in all nucleated cells, and TCRbeta template counts were normalized to that usable DNA to estimate T cell fraction. Repertoire TCRs were annotated as SARS-CoV-2-specific by exact matching of V gene, CDR3 amino acid sequence and J gene to a known reactive TCR set. The reference SARS-CoV-2 TCR set was derived from MIRA and filtered for enrichment in COVID-19-positive ImmuneCODE repertoires, a step that removed public or cross-reactive TCRs. Using the MIRA antigens, annotated TCRs were further analysed by specific ORF or by position within an ORF. Depth was the summed frequency of annotated unique rearrangements, while breadth was defined as annotated unique rearrangements over total unique productive rearrangements. TCR breadth was compared between groups using two-sided Wilcoxon rank-sum tests. The source is immuneACCESS, and TCRdb retained only in-frame sequences with V and J called. Part of the clones is not carried over; for the studies checked, unresolved V genes explain less than half of this, and the remainder is unexplained. D and trimming were read from the DNA, whereas the V and J calls and clone size are those reported in that table. The sample data list roughly 460,000 clones, and 89% of these were observed just once. The ten largest clones take up 1.7% of the sample.

The sequences come from peripheral blood, collected in a trial of Ad26.COV2.S vaccine versus placebo. The chain employs TRBV7-3 and TRBJ1-1, with no reliable assignment of the D segment. The sequence came from a person between 18 and 65 years old who received the Ad26.COV2.S COVID-19 vaccine or a placebo. The CDR3 in this case is CASSLTPNGGEAFF. The sequenced DNA is TGTGCCAGCAGCTTAACACCGAATGGAGGAGAAGCTTTCTTT. The full variable domain, completed from the reference TRBV7-3 and TRBJ1-1 proteins outside the CDR3, reads GAGVSQTPSNKVTEKGKYVELRCDPISGHTALYWYRQSLGQGPEFLIYFQGTGAADDSGLPNDRFFAVRPEGSVSTLKIQRTERGDSAVYLCASSLTPNGGEAFFGQGTRLTVV.